The present T cell receptor (beta chain) was sequenced within a study of vaccination and CD4 T cells after COVID-19. Study details: In the convalescent cohort, there were six males and four females, two of them Hispanic. With a range of 35 to 161, the median interval from diagnosis to drawing post-COVID samples was roughly 91 days. Findings and limits, study-wide: In median terms, SARS-CoV-2-reactive clonotypes went from roughly 21 to 40, a nonsignificant rise.

About this clonotype: Antigen unknown.

Cultured CD4+ T cell DNA was sequenced using the Oncomine TCR Beta short-read assay. Using its own MiXCR run on the PCR reads, TCRdb lists one record per CDR3 protein. The sample shows roughly 12,000 distinct CDR3 sequences, approximately 49% of them seen only once. Sample treatment: approximately 10-day PBMC culture with coronavirus spike peptide pools or control peptides (ViraFEST assay). Trimming removed 5 bases at V and 5 bases at J, with 9 bases between. Looked up from germline, CDR1 is MNHEY and CDR2 is SMNVEV (reference sequence). The CDR3 sequence is 12 residues long. This clonotype was sampled from a human donor who had recovered from COVID-19. The sample consisted of CD4+ T cells from blood, cultured in vitro. The chain joins TRBV27 to TRBJ2-5; unclear D gene. The DNA for the CDR3 is TGTGCCAGCAGTCCAAATTCGGAGACCCAGTACTTC. This gives the protein CASSPNSETQYF.